Following are 27 T cell receptor beta chains from one sample sequenced in a study of blood T cell repertoires in COVID-19. Profiling relied on immunoSEQ multiplex PCR, and the TCRdb table lists in-frame clones only, not all of them. The sample has almost 200,000 clones; approximately 88% are singletons. Sequenced material: PBMCs or T cells enriched from blood (not recorded which). Receptors were obtained from a woman aged 18-29 years who had recovered from COVID-19.

The chain combines TRBV18 with TRBJ1-6; the D is unclear. Germline CDR1 and CDR2: KGHSH and LQKENI. V dropped 1 base and J dropped 7 bases, with 8 bases sitting between them. The CDR3 loop spans 14 amino acids. The CDR3 nucleotides read TGTGCCAGCTCACCACAAGAGGGAAATTCACCCCTCCACTTT. It yields the protein CASSPQEGNSPLHF. Full variable domain (remainder filled in from reference TRBV18 and TRBJ1-6): NAGVMQNPRHLVRRRGQEARLRCSPMKGHSHVYWYRQLPEEGLKFMVYLQKENIIDESGMPKERFSAEFPKEGPSILRIQQVVRGDSAAYFCASSPQEGNSPLHFGNGTRLTVT.

The chain joins TRBV18 to TRBJ1-3, with a tentative D call TRBD1 (6 bases). The V end lost 1 base, the J end lost 0 bases, and 13 bases lay between the germline ends. The CDR3 contains 17 residues. Germline assignment: CDR1 KGHSH and CDR2 LQKENI. CDR3 nucleotides: TGTGCCAGCTCACCACGCGACAGGCAGAACTCTGGAAACACCATATATTTT. It yields the protein CASSPRDRQNSGNTIYF.

This chain uses TRBV5-1 with TRBJ2-5, with 7 bases aligning to TRBD2. The J segment lost 5 bases and the V segment lost 7 bases, leaving 2 bases of the junction unmatched. Germline V lookup: CDR1 SGHRS, CDR2 YFSETQ. CDR3 length: 11 amino acids. The DNA of the CDR3 is TGCGCCAGCCGGGGGGTTGAGACCCAGTACTTC. Amino acids: CASRGVETQYF.

The chain joins TRBV6-2 or TRBV6-3 to TRBJ2-7, with TRBD1 as a possible D gene (5 bases). This CDR3 has 13 residues. CDR1 and CDR2 (germline): MNHEY, SVGEGT. The V gene lost 6 bases and the J gene lost 3 bases, with 12 bases spanning the gap. CDR3 nucleotides: TGTGCCAGCAGCGGACAAATGTACTACGAGCAGTACTTC. Translated: CASSGQMYYEQYF.

The CDR3 is CAWSVAGGNNQPQHF. CDR3 coding DNA: TGTGCCTGGAGTGTAGCCGGGGGTAACAATCAGCCCCAGCATTTT. The rearrangement links TRBV30 to TRBJ1-5; possible D gene TRBD1, 5 bases. V was cut by 0 bases and J by 3 bases, with 12 bases left in between. The CDR3 has 15 amino acids. From germline, CDR1 is GTSNPN and CDR2 SVGIG (reference sequence).

The chain has TRBV19 and TRBJ2-2, with D perhaps matching TRBD1 (6 bases). Trimming left V 8 bases short and J 0 bases short, with 13 bases between. This CDR3 has 15 residues. CDR1 LNHDA and CDR2 SQIVND come from the germline V gene (reference sequence). The CDR3 nucleotides read TGTGCCAGTCGATATGACAGGCCGAACACCGGGGAGCTGTTTTTT. Amino acids: CASRYDRPNTGELFF.

V is TRBV28 and J is TRBJ1-2; TRBD1 agrees at 9 bases. V lost 6 bases, J lost 4 bases, and 6 bases stayed unmatched. The CDR3 is 14 residues long. The germline gives CDR1 MDHEN, CDR2 SYDVKM. The CDR3: CASSNRGRPYGYTF. DNA for the CDR3: TGTGCCAGCAGCAACAGGGGGCGACCCTATGGCTACACCTTC.

CDR3 in amino acids: CASSMGTGALSSPLHF. DNA for the CDR3: TGTGCCAGCAGTATGGGGACAGGGGCTCTAAGTTCACCCCTCCACTTT. This rearrangement joins TRBV27 to TRBJ1-6; 10 bases are a match to TRBD1. Germline CDR1 MNHEY, CDR2 SMNVEV (reference sequence). The ends lost 5 bases at V and 9 bases at J; junction bases unmatched: 10. The CDR3 extends over 16 amino acids.

The chain carries TRBV28 and TRBJ2-3; D remains unclear. The CDR3 spans 15 residues. Germline V gene sequence: CDR1 MDHEN, CDR2 SYDVKM. Trimming pared 5 bases from V and 1 base from J, leaving 13 bases between. CDR3: CASSPPGVRTDTQYF. The CDR3 coding sequence is TGTGCCAGCAGTCCTCCAGGCGTACGCACAGATACGCAGTATTTT.

The V call is TRBV12-3 or TRBV12-4, the J call TRBJ2-1; D perhaps matches TRBD2 (5 bases). The CDR3 is made up of 12 amino acids. Between the trimmed V and J ends, which lost 5 bases and 7 bases, there was a span of 9 bases. In DNA, the CDR3 is TGTGCCAGCAGTCCCGGGGTAAATGAGCAGTTCTTC. This translates into CASSPGVNEQFF.

The chain has TRBV5-5 and TRBJ1-1, with D unresolved. In germline, CDR1 is SGHKS, CDR2 YYEKEE (reference sequence). Trimming stripped 1 base from V and 1 base from J, with 11 bases between. The CDR3 has 15 residues. The CDR3 DNA reads as TGTGCCAGCAGCTTGATTCCGCGGGGGAACACTGAAGCTTTCTTT. Translated, it gives CASSLIPRGNTEAFF.

The rearrangement links TRBV18 to TRBJ1-2, with 8 bases identical to TRBD1. The CDR3 extends over 12 amino acids. Germline-derived CDR1 and CDR2 are KGHSH and LQKENI. V dropped 6 bases and J dropped 8; count of bases not matched to a gene: 5. The DNA for the CDR3 is TGTGCCAGCTCCTCGGACAGGGAGGGCTACACCTTC. This gives the protein CASSSDREGYTF.

V and J are TRBV7-9 and TRBJ1-2; 10 bases are shared with TRBD1. Trimming at V came to 10 bases and at J to 1 base, leaving 18 bases not matched to a gene. Germline V gives CDR1 SEHNR, CDR2 FQNEAQ (reference sequence). The CDR3 sequence is 18 residues long. The CDR3 DNA sequence: TGTGCCACCTCTGGTGGGGGGGACAGGGGCGAATATAACTATGGCTACACCTTC. It specifies CATSGGGDRGEYNYGYTF.

This clone was detected only once. The chain couples TRBV7-9 to TRBJ1-3; no definite D call. Trimming took 7 bases from V and 0 from J, leaving 16 bases between them. CDR1 and CDR2 (germline): SEHNR, FQNEAQ (reference sequence). The CDR3 length is 16 residues. The CDR3 spells CASTEWARNSGNTIYF. The CDR3, as DNA: TGTGCCAGCACCGAATGGGCCAGAAACTCTGGAAACACCATATATTTT.

The table lists this clone with a count of one. The rearrangement uses TRBV5-4 and TRBJ2-2, with 10 bases lining up with TRBD1. CDR1 and CDR2 (germline): SGHNT, YYREEE (reference sequence). The CDR3 sequence is 17 residues long. After removal of 4 bases from V and 4 bases from J, the junction contained 10 bases not matched to a gene. CDR3 DNA sequence: TGTGCCAGCAGCAACAGAGGGACAGGGGACCGCACCGGGGAGCTGTTTTTT. This translates into CASSNRGTGDRTGELFF.

This rearrangement joins TRBV4-1 to TRBJ2-6; D is perhaps TRBD2 (5 bases). The germline V gene encodes CDR1 MGHRA and CDR2 YSYEKL. The CDR3 has 21 amino acids. With 1 base removed from V and 0 bases from J, the gap between germline ends came to 22 bases. The CDR3 DNA follows: TGCGCCAGCAGCCAAGGAGAACGAGGGCGGTTAGCTTTCTCTGGGGCCAACGTCCTGACTTTC. Amino acid sequence: CASSQGERGRLAFSGANVLTF.

The chain is built from TRBV7-7 and TRBJ2-1, with D tentatively TRBD2 (6 bases). Germline V gives CDR1 SSHAT, CDR2 FNYEAQ (reference sequence). The length of the CDR3 is 15 residues. V dropped 5 bases and J dropped 6 bases, with 17 bases sitting between them. The CDR3 nucleotides read TGTGCCAGCAGCCTAACGGGAACCGGGGGCAATGAGCAGTTCTTC. It encodes CASSLTGTGGNEQFF.

The chain is built from TRBV2 and TRBJ1-3, with D possibly matching TRBD1 (6 bases). Trimming pared 2 bases from V and 3 bases from J, leaving 14 bases between. The germline CDR1 and CDR2 sequences are SNHLY and FYNNEI. This CDR3 is 16 amino acids long. The CDR3 loop reads CASSESGGADGNTIYF. The CDR3 DNA reads TGTGCCAGCAGTGAATCGGGGGGCGCAGATGGAAACACCATATATTTT.

The chain uses TRBV28 and TRBJ1-5; tentatively, D is TRBD1 (5 bases). Per germline, CDR1 MDHEN and CDR2 SYDVKM. This CDR3 has 17 residues. V gave up 3 bases and J gave up 7 bases, with 22 bases separating them. CDR3 region: CASSLGLDTTPLQPQHF. In nucleotides, the CDR3 is TGTGCCAGCAGTTTGGGCTTGGACACTACTCCCCTCCAGCCCCAGCATTTT.

The chain recombines TRBV6-5 with TRBJ2-6; D possibly corresponds to TRBD1 (5 bases). The CDR3 loop spans 15 amino acids. Trimming pared 5 bases from V and 0 bases from J, leaving 8 bases between. Looked up from germline, CDR1 is MNHEY and CDR2 is SVGAGI. CDR3 residues: CASSRQYSGANVLTF. The CDR3 DNA is TGTGCCAGCAGTCGACAGTACTCTGGGGCCAACGTCCTGACTTTC.

The DNA for the CDR3 is TGTGCCAGCAGACTGGGACAGGGGGGCTCCTACGAGCAGTACTTC. Translated, it gives CASRLGQGGSYEQYF. The chain has TRBV5-6 and TRBJ2-7; TRBD1 agrees at 11 bases. V gave up 5 bases and J gave up 0 bases; unmatched junction bases: 4. The CDR3 runs to 15 residues. Per germline, CDR1 SGHDT and CDR2 YYEEEE.

This chain links TRBV6-4 with TRBJ2-1; TRBD2 might be the D (6 bases). The CDR3 is 16 residues long. Germline V CDR1 and CDR2: MRHNA, SNTAGT. The V and J ends lost 7 bases and 8 bases respectively, with 24 bases between them. CDR3 region: CASTGVLAGYEDEQFF. As DNA, the CDR3 is TGTGCCAGCACTGGTGTGTTGGCGGGGTACGAGGATGAGCAGTTCTTC.

This chain connects TRBV4-1 to TRBJ2-7, with D tentatively TRBD2 (7 bases). The CDR3 is 14 amino acids. Germline V gives CDR1 MGHRA, CDR2 YSYEKL. V lost 0 bases and J lost 4, with 10 bases in between. The CDR3 DNA is TGCGCCAGCAGCCAAGAACGGGGGGCGTACGAGCAGTACTTC. It yields the protein CASSQERGAYEQYF.

CDR3 bases: TGTGCCAGCAGTTACAGGCAGGGTGGGACAGATACGCAGTATTTT. Translation gives CASSYRQGGTDTQYF. The chain recombines TRBV6-5 with TRBJ2-3, with a possible D match to TRBD1 (5 bases). CDR1 is MNHEY and CDR2 is SVGAGI in the germline V gene. This CDR3 comprises 15 residues. The germline V and J ends were trimmed by 2 bases and 3 bases, with 12 bases remaining between them.

The chain is built from TRBV4-2 and TRBJ2-7, with D maybe TRBD1 (7 bases). The germline gives CDR1 LGHNA, CDR2 YNFKEQ. V gave up 5 bases and J gave up 3 bases, with 23 bases separating them. The CDR3 consists of 17 residues. The CDR3 sequence is CASSGWPRGTAFYEQYF. The CDR3 DNA sequence: TGTGCCAGCAGCGGCTGGCCTCGCGGGACAGCCTTCTACGAGCAGTACTTC.

The chain is built from TRBV28 and TRBJ2-7; 7 bases match TRBD1. The J segment lost 1 base and the V segment lost 4 bases, leaving 4 bases of the junction unmatched. This CDR3 has 14 residues. Germline CDR1 reads MDHEN; CDR2 reads SYDVKM. The CDR3 DNA follows: TGTGCCAGCAGTTACAGGGGCCCATCCTACGAGCAGTACTTC. This sequence encodes CASSYRGPSYEQYF.

The V call is TRBV19, the J call TRBJ1-1, with no clear D. This CDR3 spans 16 amino acids. Looked up from germline, CDR1 is LNHDA and CDR2 is SQIVND (reference sequence). Trimming removed 10 bases from V and 6 bases from J, with 27 bases in between. The CDR3 DNA follows: TGTGCCACCAGCGGCCAGACAAGTAACCCAGGCGCTGAAGCTTTCTTT. This translates into CATSGQTSNPGAEAFF.